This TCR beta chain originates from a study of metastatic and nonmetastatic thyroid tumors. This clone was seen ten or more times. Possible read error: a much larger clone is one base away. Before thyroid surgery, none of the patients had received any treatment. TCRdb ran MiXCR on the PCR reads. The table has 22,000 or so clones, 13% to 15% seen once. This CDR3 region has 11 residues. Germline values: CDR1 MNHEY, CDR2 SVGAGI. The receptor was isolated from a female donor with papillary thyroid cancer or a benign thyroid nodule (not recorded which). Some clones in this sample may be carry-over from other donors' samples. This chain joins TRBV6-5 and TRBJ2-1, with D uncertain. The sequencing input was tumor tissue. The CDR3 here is CASSFSNGQFF. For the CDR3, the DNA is TGTGCCAGCAGTTTCAGCAATGGGCAGTTCTTC.